This passage covers 2 T cell receptor beta chains from one sample sequenced in a study of blood T cell repertoires in COVID-19. Libraries were prepared by immunoSEQ multiplex PCR; TCRdb keeps only in-frame clonotypes and omits some of them. Of approximately 200,000 clones listed, approximately 87% are singletons. Sequencing was performed on peripheral blood. These TCRs come from a woman between 50 and 59 years old with acute or convalescent COVID-19.

This clone appeared a few times. This sequence joins TRBV19 and TRBJ2-7; 7 bases align to TRBD1. J was trimmed by 6 bases and V by 5 bases; bases with no gene match: 10. The CDR3 length is 14 residues. In germline, CDR1 is LNHDA, CDR2 SQIVND (reference sequence). The CDR3 protein is CASSLTGSGGEQYF. CDR3 nucleotide sequence: TGTGCCAGTAGTTTAACCGGGTCAGGGGGCGAGCAGTACTTC.

The V gene is TRBV5-1, the J gene TRBJ2-3; 12 nucleotides align to TRBD2. After removal of 4 bases from V and 3 bases from J, the junction contained 12 bases not matched to a gene. In germline, CDR1 is SGHRS, CDR2 YFSETQ. The CDR3 runs to 18 residues. For the CDR3, the DNA is TGCGCCAGCAGCCCTGGTCTAGCGGGGGGGCCGAGGACAGATACGCAGTATTTT. Protein sequence: CASSPGLAGGPRTDTQYF.